Listed here are 25 T cell receptor beta chains from one sample, sequenced in a study of PD-1 blockade in mismatch repair-deficient tumors. The data were produced by immunoSEQ multiplex PCR, yet TCRdb's version contains in-frame clones alone and is incomplete. The sample lists fewer than 100,000 clones, 81% seen once, with under 3% in the top ten. The source was peripheral blood, collected 12 weeks after starting pembrolizumab. These receptors were collected from an adult with mismatch repair-deficient cancer.

The gene calls are TRBV7-9 and TRBJ1-5; weak D call: TRBD1 (5 bases). V was shortened by 3 bases and J by 5 bases, with 8 bases between the two germline ends. CDR3 length: 13 residues. Germline CDR1 is SEHNR and CDR2 is FQNEAQ (reference sequence). CDR3 DNA sequence: TGTGCCAGCAGCTTGACAGCGGATCAGCCCCAGCATTTT. The encoded protein is CASSLTADQPQHF.

The chain uses TRBV6-4 and TRBJ2-3; D is possibly TRBD2 (6 bases). Trimming stripped 4 bases from V and 4 bases from J, with 12 bases between. Germline CDR1 MRHNA, CDR2 SNTAGT. The CDR3 spans 14 residues. The CDR3, as DNA: TGTGCCAGCAGTGTCGATGGGGACTCAGATACGCAGTATTTT. Translated: CASSVDGDSDTQYF.

V is TRBV6-1 and J is TRBJ2-7, with TRBD2 identical over 10 bases. With V trimmed by 6 bases and J by 0 bases, 5 bases remained unmatched. CDR1 is MNHNS and CDR2 is SASEGT in the germline V gene. The CDR3 extends over 15 amino acids. The CDR3 bases are TGTGCCAGCAGCCCAGCTAGCGGGAGCTCCTACGAGCAGTACTTC. Its protein product is CASSPASGSSYEQYF.

The chain recombines TRBV4-2 with TRBJ2-7, with D tentatively TRBD1 or TRBD2 (5 bases each). Trimming removed 0 bases at V and 2 bases at J, with 8 bases between. The CDR3 totals 14 residues. CDR1 and CDR2 from the germline V gene are LGHNA and YNFKEQ. CDR3 in DNA: TGTGCCAGCAGCCAAGATCTGGGACCCTACGAGCAGTACTTC. Amino acid sequence: CASSQDLGPYEQYF.

This clone was counted at least ten times. The rearrangement uses TRBV7-9 and TRBJ2-3; possible D gene TRBD2, 6 bases. This CDR3 is 18 amino acids long. Trimming stripped 1 base from V and 6 bases from J, with 23 bases between. CDR1 is SEHNR, CDR2 FQNEAQ, per germline (reference sequence). CDR3 protein: CASSLGWRESGSYDTQYF. The CDR3 DNA follows: TGTGCCAGCAGCTTAGGGTGGAGGGAAAGCGGCTCTTACGATACGCAGTATTTT.

The genes are TRBV14 and TRBJ2-7, with 7 bases matching TRBD2. The germline V gene encodes CDR1 SGHDN and CDR2 FVKESK. This CDR3 has 15 amino acids. The V segment lost 0 bases and the J segment 3 bases; nucleotides outside the gene matches: 5. CDR3 residues: CASSQERGGNYEQYF. In DNA, the CDR3 is TGTGCCAGCAGCCAAGAGCGGGGAGGGAACTACGAGCAGTACTTC.

The chain couples TRBV30 to TRBJ2-3, with a weak D call TRBD2 (6 bases). The length of the CDR3 is 13 residues. Germline V lookup: CDR1 GTSNPN, CDR2 SVGIG (reference sequence). V lost 2 bases and J 8 bases, leaving 14 bases between the germline ends. This chain's CDR3 is CAWSRRERGTQYF. DNA for the CDR3: TGTGCCTGGAGTCGACGGGAGAGGGGTACGCAGTATTTT.

The CDR3 is CASSFSGTIGVSYEQYF. Here the CDR3 DNA reads TGTGCCAGCAGCTTTAGCGGGACCATAGGGGTCTCCTACGAGCAGTACTTC. The V gene is TRBV7-2, the J gene TRBJ2-7; 8 positions agree with TRBD2. V was pared by 3 bases and J by 0 bases, with 10 bases of the junction left unmatched. Germline lookup yields CDR1 SGHTA and CDR2 FQGNSA. This CDR3 spans 17 amino acids.

The rearrangement links TRBV7-9 to TRBJ2-7; D unclear. From germline, CDR1 is SEHNR and CDR2 FQNEAQ (reference sequence). The CDR3 totals 14 residues. V lost 2 bases and J 3 bases, leaving 11 bases between the germline ends. In nucleotides, the CDR3 is TGTGCCAGCAGCTTAACATCCGGCTTCTACGAGCAGTACTTC. This encodes CASSLTSGFYEQYF.

This chain uses TRBV5-4 with TRBJ2-1; D unclear. V was cut by 4 bases and J by 2 bases, with 16 bases left in between. The germline CDR1 and CDR2 sequences are SGHNT and YYREEE (reference sequence). This CDR3 spans 16 amino acids. CDR3 amino acids: CASSTSLVFTYNEQFF. CDR3 DNA: TGTGCCAGCAGCACCTCCCTAGTGTTCACCTACAATGAGCAGTTCTTC.

The rearrangement uses TRBV5-6 and TRBJ2-4; 13 nucleotides align to TRBD2. The germline V gene has CDR1 SGHDT and CDR2 YYEEEE. There are 15 residues in the CDR3. The V and J ends lost 1 base and 13 bases, in that order; junction bases with no gene match: 8. In nucleotides, the CDR3 is TGTGCCAGCAGCTTGACTAGCGGGAGGGCCAAGTTGCAGTACTTC. Its translation is CASSLTSGRAKLQYF.

The V gene is TRBV4-1, the J gene TRBJ2-3; no clear D gene. The V end was cut by 0 bases, the J end by 0 bases, with 7 bases between. The CDR3 runs 15 residues. Germline loops: CDR1 MGHRA, CDR2 YSYEKL. CDR3 in amino acids: CASSQDGYSTDTQYF. The DNA for the CDR3 is TGCGCCAGCAGCCAAGACGGCTATAGCACAGATACGCAGTATTTT.

The V gene is TRBV7-9, the J gene TRBJ2-6; weak D call: TRBD2 (7 bases). Trimming stripped 5 bases from V and 2 bases from J, with 19 bases between. This CDR3 has 18 residues. Germline V gives CDR1 SEHNR, CDR2 FQNEAQ (reference sequence). The CDR3 region is CASSPGVRGGPGANVLTF. The CDR3 nucleotides read TGTGCCAGCAGCCCAGGAGTGAGGGGGGGACCTGGGGCCAACGTCCTGACTTTC.

This chain connects TRBV5-1 to TRBJ1-1; D gene unclear. CDR3 length: 14 residues. The V end lost 2 bases, the J end lost 4 bases, and 12 bases lay between the germline ends. Germline V gene data show CDR1 as SGHRS and CDR2 as YFSETQ. CDR3 DNA: TGCGCCAGCAGCTTTAAAAATTTAGGCACTGAAGCTTTCTTT. It translates to CASSFKNLGTEAFF.

The chain employs TRBV7-3 and TRBJ1-2; a possible D gene is TRBD1 (5 bases). This CDR3 has 15 residues. Looked up from germline, CDR1 is SGHTA and CDR2 is FQGTGA. V was trimmed by 2 bases and J by 0 bases, leaving 10 bases between them. CDR3 coding DNA: TGTGCCAGCAGCTTAGACGGGGGAACTAACTATGGCTACACCTTC. Residues: CASSLDGGTNYGYTF.

The genes are TRBV6-1 and TRBJ2-1, with 12 bases fitting TRBD2. With 1 base clipped from V and 2 bases from J, the junction kept 0 bases outside the gene matches. The CDR3 runs to 16 residues. Germline lookup yields CDR1 MNHNS and CDR2 SASEGT. The CDR3 is CASSEGLAGAYNEQFF. The DNA for the CDR3 is TGTGCCAGCAGTGAAGGACTAGCGGGAGCCTACAATGAGCAGTTCTTC.

The V and J genes are TRBV19 and TRBJ1-1; D gene ambiguous. Trimming removed 6 bases from V and 1 base from J, with 6 bases in between. Germline-derived CDR1 and CDR2 are LNHDA and SQIVND (reference sequence). CDR3 length equals 12 residues. The CDR3 bases are TGTGCCAGTAGGAACAGGAACACTGAAGCTTTCTTT. Translation: CASRNRNTEAFF.

This clone was detected a few times. The chain combines TRBV10-1 with TRBJ2-1, with 8 positions matching TRBD2. V lost 4 bases and J lost 7; bases outside the gene matches: 9. Germline assignment: CDR1 WNHNN and CDR2 SYGVQD (reference sequence). CDR3 length: 15 amino acids. In DNA form, the CDR3 reads TGCGCCAGCAGTGTCGGGACTAGGGGAAATAATGAGCAGTTCTTC. Its protein product is CASSVGTRGNNEQFF.

This chain's CDR3 is CASSLNRHPGVDGYTF. The CDR3 DNA reads as TGTGCCAGCAGCTTAAACCGGCACCCTGGGGTTGATGGCTACACCTTC. The chain combines TRBV7-9 with TRBJ1-2, with D unresolved. Germline V gene sequence: CDR1 SEHNR, CDR2 FQNEAQ (reference sequence). V was trimmed by 2 bases and J by 6 bases, leaving 19 bases between them. The length of the CDR3 is 16 residues.

This chain uses TRBV6-1 with TRBJ2-1; no clear D. This CDR3 comprises 12 residues. Trimming cost V 2 bases and J 8 bases, with 7 bases left between them. CDR1 and CDR2 from the germline V gene are MNHNS and SASEGT. CDR3 bases: TGTGCCAGCAGTGAACTGAGGTATGAGCAGTTCTTC. Its translation is CASSELRYEQFF.

This sequence joins TRBV7-3 and TRBJ2-1, with D maybe TRBD2 (5 bases). Germline V gene data show CDR1 as SGHTA and CDR2 as FQGTGA. Trimming left V 3 bases short and J 5 bases short, with 11 bases between. The length of the CDR3 is 14 residues. Here the CDR3 reads CASSFPAGDNEQFF. CDR3 nucleotides: TGTGCCAGCAGCTTTCCGGCCGGGGACAATGAGCAGTTCTTC.

This clone came up a few times. The chain has TRBV13 and TRBJ2-1, with D perhaps TRBD2 (5 bases). The CDR3 is 15 amino acids. Trimming pared 5 bases from V and 8 bases from J, leaving 19 bases between. CDR1 and CDR2 from the germline V gene are PRHDT and FYEKMQ (reference sequence). The CDR3 here is CASSRLEEDGYEQFF. DNA of the CDR3: TGTGCCAGCAGCCGTTTGGAGGAGGATGGATATGAGCAGTTCTTC. Full variable domain (rest looked up from reference TRBV13 and TRBJ2-1): AAGVIQSPRHLIKEKRETATLKCYPIPRHDTVYWYQQGPGQDPQFLISFYEKMQSDKGSIPDRFSAQQFSDYHSELNMSSLELGDSALYFCASSRLEEDGYEQFFGPGTRLTVL.

The chain recombines TRBV5-4 with TRBJ2-3; D unclear. V gave up 4 bases and J gave up 3 bases, with 3 bases separating them. The CDR3 spans 11 residues. The germline V gene has CDR1 SGHNT and CDR2 YYREEE (reference sequence). The CDR3 nucleotides read TGTGCCAGCAGCCTGACAGATACGCAGTATTTT. This codes for CASSLTDTQYF. Full variable domain (outside the CDR3, taken from reference TRBV5-4 and TRBJ2-3): ETGVTQSPTHLIKTRGQQVTLRCSSQSGHNTVSWYQQALGQGPQFIFQYYREEENGRGNFPPRFSGLQFPNYSSELNVNALELDDSALYLCASSLTDTQYFGPGTRLTVL.

The rearrangement uses TRBV5-6 and TRBJ2-1; 8 bases agree with TRBD2. This CDR3 has 15 residues. Germline trimming cut 4 bases from V and 2 bases from J; bases unmatched to any gene: 5. Looked up from germline, CDR1 is SGHDT and CDR2 is YYEEEE. CDR3 amino acids: CASSKGLVAYNEQFF. CDR3 bases: TGTGCCAGCAGCAAGGGACTAGTAGCCTACAATGAGCAGTTCTTC.

This chain joins TRBV19 and TRBJ2-1; 10 nucleotides align to TRBD1. With 5 bases clipped from V and 0 bases from J, the junction kept 1 base outside the gene matches. This CDR3 has 15 amino acids. CDR1 and CDR2 (germline): LNHDA, SQIVND (reference sequence). The CDR3 sequence: CASSWTGGSYNEQFF. CDR3 in DNA: TGTGCCAGTAGTTGGACAGGGGGCTCCTACAATGAGCAGTTCTTC.